Below, one T cell receptor beta chain is given with its context. The clone's antigen remains unknown. Base qualities were left out, and no much larger clone turns up one base away. The cohort was made up of roughly 670 healthy bone marrow donors. At the time of sampling, every cohort member was nominally healthy, though immune exposures that went unrecorded were likely present. The donor was CMV seronegative and belonged to the group of 380 or so seronegative cohort members. Every donor gave a peripheral blood sample, and the peripheral blood mononuclear cells from that sample were used for TCR beta sequencing. The Qiagen DNeasy Blood Extraction Kit was used to extract genomic DNA from the blood cell samples. The entry originates in a study of cytomegalovirus exposure and HLA in healthy donors (dated 2017 in TCRdb). Some background on the complete study: In an earlier analysis of roughly 500 of the donors, 250 to 300 Gb of sequence data and about 110 million unique TCR beta sequences from 180 million or so T cells were reported. An early release covering over 500 HLA-typed donors comprised about 300 gigabases of sequencing data and some 79 million unique TCR sequences. Of the 300 to 500 genotyped donors, 81% were placed in the genetic ancestry cluster associated with self-reported Caucasian donors. The study aimed to test whether signatures of past pathogen exposure could be identified by cataloging public T cell receptors. The study profiled the T cell repertoires of more than 500 subjects by immunosequencing and related them to cytomegalovirus serostatus. In addition to the first cohort of roughly 700 subjects, a separate validation cohort of over 90 different subjects was used. To predict cytomegalovirus infection status, the study combined high-throughput TCR immunosequencing, statistical association of individual TCRs with disease status, and machine learning. A later analysis re-analyzed previously published TCR beta repertoires from roughly 600 donors and added high-resolution HLA genotyping to study TCR occurrence patterns. In the later analysis, no new phenotypic data were used to find candidate immune exposures; instead, reliance was placed on TCR beta sequences and their occurrence across donors. An earlier analysis of around 580 of the donors used high-throughput TCR beta sequencing to judge whether each TCR beta V gene segment behaved as functional or pseudogenic. Donor age, sex, ethnicity and CMV serostatus were compiled together with the repertoire data. A later genetic analysis used genome-wide SNP genotypes for about three fifths of the 666 donors, treating that subset as a discovery cohort. Every discovery cohort repertoire had been produced on one sequencing platform. HLA typing covered class I and class II loci at four-digit resolution. The number of donors typed differed by locus, with about 629-630 for A, B, C, DRB1 and DQB1, roughly 520 for DQA1, 600 to 610 for DPA1, and under 490 for DPB1. Because of strong linkage in the cohort, four or five DR-DQ haplotypes were treated as single units for association and clustering. On average, around 200,000 unique TCR beta nucleotide sequences were sequenced per donor among roughly 430 genotyped donors of the cohort, with roughly 18% of those sequences being non-productive.

Study-level results and caveats: In a later analysis, HLA-associated TCR beta chains showed more clonal expansion and lower generation probabilities than non-associated chains that were equally common. A few of the identified cytomegalovirus-associated TCR beta chains were confirmed in vitro to be specific for cytomegalovirus antigens. Some 15 rarely observed V segments, including chromosome 9 orphons, were excluded from the earlier analysis of some 590 of the donors because counts were too low. Strong co-occurrence of HLA alleles, especially DR and DQ, made assigning TCR associations to individual alleles difficult. A later analysis found that TCR association rates varied across HLA loci, with DRB1 alleles showing the most associated TCRs and HLA-C alleles the fewest. V-gene and J-gene trimming of TCR beta chains was associated with a missense DCLRE1C variant in a later genetic analysis, and the association was replicated in an independent cohort. Several of the top co-occurrence clusters appeared to be linked to parvovirus B19, influenza, CMV and Epstein-Barr virus, according to a later analysis. In both the original and validation cohorts, the classifier was reported to diagnose cytomegalovirus status with high specificity and sensitivity. Correlated functional status among segregating V segments might be attributable to linkage disequilibrium, but an unknown experimental factor could not be ruled out. Presence/absence analyses assumed roughly uniform sequencing depth across donors, an assumption that may not hold. A further reported finding was that TCR beta sequences accurately predicted the HLA-A and HLA-B alleles for most subjects in the first cohort. Most CMV-associated TCR beta chains appeared to be HLA-restricted in a later analysis, and the HLA associations seemed to be driven largely by CMV exposure. A total of roughly 160 TCR beta chains were listed by the study as associated with cytomegalovirus. In an earlier analysis of more than 450 of the donors, most TCR beta V segments were observed in productive rearrangements about 90% or about 30% of the time, broadly matching IMGT annotations. According to the authors, the approach could potentially be generalized to other disease states and immunological phenotypes. Immune exposure information for the cohort was limited to CMV serostatus. A later analysis associated roughly 17,000 TCR beta sequences with specific HLA alleles at a false discovery rate of 0.05. Because HLA typing was missing for some donors at each locus, association tests included only the typed subset. A group of highly shared sequence variants was considered likely to be a technical artifact of the sequencing pipeline. A later genetic analysis reported fewer N-insertions in productive TCRs among donors in an Asian-associated ancestry cluster than the roughly 700-donor mean. Some IMGT-functional V segments, including TRBV6-2 and TRBV6-3, could not be told apart with the 87-base-pair reads, so those segments were excluded. In this cohort, only TCR beta chains were sequenced, and detectable features were limited by the absence of alpha or paired-chain data. Most TCR sequences were observed very rarely across donors, whereas some public TCRs were present in many individuals.

CDR1 and CDR2 (SGHRS, YFSETQ) derive from the germline V gene. V is clipped by 3 bases and J by 2 bases, and the sequence between their germline boundaries is 6 bases long. Including the terminal cysteine and phenylalanine, the CDR3 comprises 13 residues. Only the CDR3 DNA stays, 39 bases, in frame from base 1. Library construction relied on the immunoSEQ multiplex PCR assay. For the multiplex PCR, a mixture combining 60 forward primers for TCR Vbeta segments and 13 reverse primers for TCR Jbeta segments was used. Amplification of the CDR3 region of rearranged TCR beta genes was performed with a multiplex PCR assay on genomic DNA. The amplified TCR beta libraries were sequenced on the Illumina HiSeq System as 87-base-pair reads. The paper's processing steps were these. In a later analysis, 80 million or so unique TCR beta chains were counted across the 500 to 700 repertoires, and roughly 11 million of these chains were shared by at least two donors. Raw reads were error-corrected and collapsed into unique sequences with a nearest-neighbor algorithm that merged closely related sequences to remove PCR and sequencing errors. V, D and J gene segments were assigned by aligning CDR3 sequences to IMGT reference sequences. Each retained sequence needed at least a six-nucleotide match to both a V gene segment and a J gene segment. A rearrangement counted as productive if the CDR3 had no stop codons and remained in frame with V and J, and every other rearrangement counted as non-productive. CDR3 was defined by IMGT convention, running from the second conserved V-encoded cysteine to the conserved J-encoded phenylalanine. In an earlier analysis of roughly 580 of the donors, sequences lacking an unambiguous match to a single V gene segment were excluded. An earlier analysis of over 450 of the donors classified V segments as functional when productive rearrangements were above 56.7% and as segregating when the standard deviation between donors was above 5%. A statistical classification framework was built to diagnose cytomegalovirus status from the catalog of TCR beta chain sequences. V and J gene assignment, in a later analysis, came from comparing TCR nucleotide sequences with IMGT/GENE-DB human TR gene sequences. A later analysis assigned CDR3 sequences and most-parsimonious VDJ recombination scenarios with the TCRdist pipeline. In a later analysis, every TCR beta chain was defined by the combination of its CDR3 amino acid sequence and its V-gene family, and reads without a unique V-gene family were dropped. In a later analysis, 450 to 600 highly shared, low-generation-probability nucleotide sequences were removed to address suspected cross-contamination and a sequencing artifact. A later analysis calculated a clonal expansion index for each public chain from normalized within-repertoire ranks of inferred template counts. Generation probabilities in a later analysis came from a VDJ recombination model fitted to out-of-frame rearrangements, and those results were checked against IGoR. In a later analysis, hypergeometric tests were used to score TCR-TCR, TCR-HLA and TCR-CMV co-occurrence, with a repertoire-size bias correction applied to TCR pairs. To estimate false discovery rates, a later analysis permuted the HLA or CMV assignments 20 times. In a later analysis, co-occurring TCRs were grouped with DBSCAN, and TCRdist sequence similarity was added when clustering was performed within HLA-allele-positive subsets. Co-occurrence clustering excluded repertoires with fewer than 30,000 or more than 120,000 public chains, plus five with anomalous nucleotide sharing. Entries here come from immuneACCESS through TCRdb and include only in-frame sequences with V and J called. Some clones fail to appear in such tables; in the studies checked, an unresolved V gene covers under half of the shortfall, and the cause of the remainder is unknown. V, J and clone size derive from that table, while D and trimming were established from the DNA sequence. The table for this sample lists fewer than 140,000 clones; about 64% of them were counted only once. Of the sample, roughly 3% falls within the top ten clones.

Sequencing was performed on PBMCs. The TCR comes from a female donor in good health and CMV-seronegative. Recombination linked TRBV5-1 to TRBJ1-3, with no confidently assigned D gene. The nucleotides are TGCGCCAGCAGCTCCCTACCTGGAAACACCATATATTTT. The resulting protein is CASSSLPGNTIYF.